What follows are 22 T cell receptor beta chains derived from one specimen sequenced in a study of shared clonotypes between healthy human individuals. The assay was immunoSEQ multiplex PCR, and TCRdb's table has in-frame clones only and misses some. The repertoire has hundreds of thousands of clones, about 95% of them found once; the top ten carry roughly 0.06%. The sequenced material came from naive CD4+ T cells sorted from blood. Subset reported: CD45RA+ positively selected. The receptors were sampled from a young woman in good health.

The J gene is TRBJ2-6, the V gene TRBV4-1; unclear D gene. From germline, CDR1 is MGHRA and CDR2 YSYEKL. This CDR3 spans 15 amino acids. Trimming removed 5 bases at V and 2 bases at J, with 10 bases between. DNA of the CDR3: TGCGCCAGCAGCGGGCCTATTGCTGGGGCCAACGTCCTGACTTTC. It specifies CASSGPIAGANVLTF.

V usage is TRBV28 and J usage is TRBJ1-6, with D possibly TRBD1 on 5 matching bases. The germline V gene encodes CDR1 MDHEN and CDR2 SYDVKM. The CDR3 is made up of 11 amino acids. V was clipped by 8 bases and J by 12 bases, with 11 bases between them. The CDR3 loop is CASRDDRPLHF. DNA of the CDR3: TGTGCCAGCCGGGATGACAGACCCCTCCACTTT.

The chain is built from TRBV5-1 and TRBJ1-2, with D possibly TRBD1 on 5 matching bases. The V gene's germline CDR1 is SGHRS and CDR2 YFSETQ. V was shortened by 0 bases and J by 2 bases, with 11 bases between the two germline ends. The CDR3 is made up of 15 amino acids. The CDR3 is CASSLAPGLNYGYTF. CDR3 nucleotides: TGCGCCAGCAGCTTGGCCCCAGGGCTAAACTATGGCTACACCTTC.

This chain's CDR3 is CASSLVAGELFF. The CDR3 bases are TGCGCCAGCAGCTTGGTCGCCGGGGAGCTGTTTTTT. The chain has TRBV5-1 and TRBJ2-2; unclear D gene. This CDR3 is built from 12 residues. With 0 bases removed from V and 6 bases from J, the gap between germline ends came to 3 bases. Germline-derived CDR1 and CDR2 are SGHRS and YFSETQ.

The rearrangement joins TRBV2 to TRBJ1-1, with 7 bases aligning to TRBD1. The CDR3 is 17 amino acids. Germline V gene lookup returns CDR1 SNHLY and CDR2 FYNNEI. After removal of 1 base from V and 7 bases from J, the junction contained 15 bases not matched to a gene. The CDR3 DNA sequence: TGTGCCAGCAGTGAAGGGGCAGGTACAGTACAGGGGATTGAAGCTTTCTTT. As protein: CASSEGAGTVQGIEAFF.

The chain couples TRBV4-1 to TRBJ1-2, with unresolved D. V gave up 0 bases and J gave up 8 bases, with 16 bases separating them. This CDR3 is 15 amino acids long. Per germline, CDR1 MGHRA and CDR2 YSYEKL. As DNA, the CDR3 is TGCGCCAGCAGCCAAGATCTGCTCGGCGAAGGCGGCTACACCTTC. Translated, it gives CASSQDLLGEGGYTF.

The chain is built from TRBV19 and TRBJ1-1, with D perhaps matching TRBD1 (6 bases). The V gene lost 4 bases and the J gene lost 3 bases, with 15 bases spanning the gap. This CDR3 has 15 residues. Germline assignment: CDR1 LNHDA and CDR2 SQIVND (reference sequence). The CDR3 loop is CASSTTGYLDTEAFF. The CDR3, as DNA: TGTGCCAGTAGTACAACAGGGTATTTGGACACTGAAGCTTTCTTT.

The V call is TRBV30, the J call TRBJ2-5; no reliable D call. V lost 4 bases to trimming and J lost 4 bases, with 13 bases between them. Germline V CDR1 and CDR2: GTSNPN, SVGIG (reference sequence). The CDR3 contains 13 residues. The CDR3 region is CAWTQPSSETQYF. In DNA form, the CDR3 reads TGTGCCTGGACCCAACCCTCGTCAGAGACCCAGTACTTC. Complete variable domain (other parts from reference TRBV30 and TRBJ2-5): SQTIHQWPATLVQPVGSPLSLECTVEGTSNPNLYWYRQAAGRGLQLLFYSVGIGQISSEVPQNLSASRPQDRQFILSSKKLLLSDSGFYLCAWTQPSSETQYFGPGTRLLVL.

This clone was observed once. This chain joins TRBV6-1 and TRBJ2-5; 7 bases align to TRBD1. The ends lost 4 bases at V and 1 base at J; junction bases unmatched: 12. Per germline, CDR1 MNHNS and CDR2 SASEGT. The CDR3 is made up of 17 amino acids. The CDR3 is CASSGRKTGVFQETQYF. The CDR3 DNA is TGTGCCAGCAGTGGACGTAAAACAGGGGTATTCCAAGAGACCCAGTACTTC.

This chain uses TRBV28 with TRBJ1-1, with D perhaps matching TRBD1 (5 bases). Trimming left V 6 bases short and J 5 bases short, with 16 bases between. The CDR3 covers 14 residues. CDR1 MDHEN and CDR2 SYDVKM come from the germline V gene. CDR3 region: CASSGTSAKTEAFF. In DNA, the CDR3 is TGTGCCAGCAGCGGGACGTCGGCCAAGACTGAAGCTTTCTTT.

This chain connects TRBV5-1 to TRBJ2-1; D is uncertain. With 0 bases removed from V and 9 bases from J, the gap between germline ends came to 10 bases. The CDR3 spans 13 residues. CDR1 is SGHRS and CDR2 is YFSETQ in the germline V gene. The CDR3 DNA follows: TGCGCCAGCAGCTTGGTTCCTGACACTGAGCAGTTCTTC. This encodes CASSLVPDTEQFF.

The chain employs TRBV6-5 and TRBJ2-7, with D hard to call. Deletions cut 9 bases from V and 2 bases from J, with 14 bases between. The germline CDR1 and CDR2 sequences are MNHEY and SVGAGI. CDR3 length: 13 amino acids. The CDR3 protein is CASTGPPPYEQYF. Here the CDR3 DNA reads TGTGCCAGTACCGGGCCCCCCCCCTACGAGCAGTACTTC.

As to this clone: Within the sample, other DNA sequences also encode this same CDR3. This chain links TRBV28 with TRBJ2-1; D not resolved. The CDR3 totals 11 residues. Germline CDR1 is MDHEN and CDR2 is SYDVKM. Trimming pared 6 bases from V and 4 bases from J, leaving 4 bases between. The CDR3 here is CASSQYNEQFF. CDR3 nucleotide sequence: TGTGCCAGCAGCCAATACAATGAGCAGTTCTTC.

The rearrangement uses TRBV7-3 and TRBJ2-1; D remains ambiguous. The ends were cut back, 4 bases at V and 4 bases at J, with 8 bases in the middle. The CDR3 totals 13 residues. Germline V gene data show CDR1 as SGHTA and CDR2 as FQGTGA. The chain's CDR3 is CASSSDGYNEQFF. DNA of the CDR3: TGTGCCAGCAGCTCCGACGGATACAATGAGCAGTTCTTC. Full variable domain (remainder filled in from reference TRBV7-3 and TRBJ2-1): GAGVSQTPSNKVTEKGKYVELRCDPISGHTALYWYRQSLGQGPEFLIYFQGTGAADDSGLPNDRFFAVRPEGSVSTLKIQRTERGDSAVYLCASSSDGYNEQFFGPGTRLTVL.

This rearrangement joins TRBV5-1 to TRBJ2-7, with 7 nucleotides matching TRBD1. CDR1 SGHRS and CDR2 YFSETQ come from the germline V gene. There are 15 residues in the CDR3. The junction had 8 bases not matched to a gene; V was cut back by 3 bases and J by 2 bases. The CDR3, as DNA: TGCGCCAGCAGCTCAGGGGGTTTTTCCGCCTACGAGCAGTACTTC. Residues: CASSSGGFSAYEQYF.

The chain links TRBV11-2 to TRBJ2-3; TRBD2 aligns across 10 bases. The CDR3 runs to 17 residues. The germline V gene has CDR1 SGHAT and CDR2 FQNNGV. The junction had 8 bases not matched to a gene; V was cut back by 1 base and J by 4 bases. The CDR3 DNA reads TGTGCCAGCAGCTTAGGCGGCCTAGCGGGAGTTTCAGATACGCAGTATTTT. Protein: CASSLGGLAGVSDTQYF.

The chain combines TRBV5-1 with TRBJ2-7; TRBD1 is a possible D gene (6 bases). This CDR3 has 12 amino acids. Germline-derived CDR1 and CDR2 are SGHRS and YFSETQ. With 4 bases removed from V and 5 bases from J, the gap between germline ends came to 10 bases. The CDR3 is CASSQEGDEQYF. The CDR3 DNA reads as TGCGCCAGCAGCCAAGAGGGGGACGAGCAGTACTTC.

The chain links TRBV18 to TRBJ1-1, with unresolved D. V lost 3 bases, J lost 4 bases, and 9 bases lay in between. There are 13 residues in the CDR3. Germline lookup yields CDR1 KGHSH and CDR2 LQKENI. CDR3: CASSPADRTEAFF. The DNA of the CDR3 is TGTGCCAGCTCACCGGCGGACCGCACTGAAGCTTTCTTT.

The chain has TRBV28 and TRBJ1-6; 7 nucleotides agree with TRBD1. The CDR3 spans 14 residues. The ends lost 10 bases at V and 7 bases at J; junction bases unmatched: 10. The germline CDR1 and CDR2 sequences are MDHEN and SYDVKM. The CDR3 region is CAITSGTENSPLHF. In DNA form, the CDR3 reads TGTGCCATCACCTCCGGGACAGAAAATTCACCCCTCCACTTT.

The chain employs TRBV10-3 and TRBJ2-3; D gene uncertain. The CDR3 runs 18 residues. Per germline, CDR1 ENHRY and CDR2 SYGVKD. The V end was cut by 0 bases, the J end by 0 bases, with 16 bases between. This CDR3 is CAISESQMGKVSTDTQYF. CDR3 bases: TGTGCCATCAGTGAGTCTCAGATGGGGAAGGTCAGCACAGATACGCAGTATTTT.

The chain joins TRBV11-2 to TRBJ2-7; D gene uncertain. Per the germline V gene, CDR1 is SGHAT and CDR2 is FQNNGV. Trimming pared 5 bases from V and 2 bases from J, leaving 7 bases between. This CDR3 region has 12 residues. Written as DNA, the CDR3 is TGTGCCAGCAGCCCAACTACCTACGAGCAGTACTTC. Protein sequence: CASSPTTYEQYF.

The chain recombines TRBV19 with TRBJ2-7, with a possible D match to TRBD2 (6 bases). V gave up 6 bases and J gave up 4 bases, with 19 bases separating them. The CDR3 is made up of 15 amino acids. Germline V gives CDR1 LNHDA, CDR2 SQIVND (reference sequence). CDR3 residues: CASRTGTPSQYEQYF. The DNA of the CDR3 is TGTGCCAGTAGGACCGGGACTCCTTCTCAGTACGAGCAGTACTTC.